Here is one T cell receptor beta chain with its context. Antigen: not known. The data originate from a study of persistence of HIV-infected CD4 T cells. The immunoSEQ assay was version 4, run in survey mode. TCRdb keeps only in-frame clones here, not all; method: immunoSEQ multiplex PCR. This sample has about 20,000 clones, with 65% found just once. Study-wide results and caveats: Bulk TCR data could not be restricted to HIV-1-infected CMV-responding cells. CMV- and Gag-responding cells had lower TCRbeta richness than CD3/CD28-responding cells.

Overlapping HIV-1 Gag 15-mer peptides at approximately 1 ug per peptide per mL were used. Responding CD4+ T cells were sorted by upregulation of both CD40 ligand and CD69. CD4+ T cell counts exceeded 400 cells/uL; CMV serology was positive. Germline assignment: CDR1 SGHRS and CDR2 YFSETQ. With 4 bases clipped from V and 4 bases from J, the junction kept 3 bases outside the gene matches. The CDR3 is 14 amino acids. This clonotype originated in an adult woman with HIV who was CMV-seropositive. The V gene is TRBV5-1, the J gene TRBJ2-3; TRBD2 matches 10 bases. The specimen was CD4+ T cells sorted from PBMCs after approximately 19-hour stimulation, collected from a patient who received antiretroviral therapy. The CDR3 DNA sequence: TGCGCCAGCAGCAGGAGCGGGGGGGCAGATACGCAGTATTTT. Its translation: CASSRSGGADTQYF.